The 27 T cell receptor beta chains listed next were all sequenced from one sample in a study of blood T cell repertoires in COVID-19. Clones were sequenced by immunoSEQ multiplex PCR, and TCRdb holds only the in-frame ones, with some missing. The table lists over 250,000 clones, around 79% of them singletons. Sequencing input: peripheral blood. The receptors derive from an elderly woman with acute or convalescent COVID-19.

To note about this clone: The sample has other DNA sequences that encode this CDR3 too. The chain is built from TRBV28 and TRBJ1-6; the D gene is possibly TRBD1 (6 bases). V dropped 2 bases and J dropped 6 bases, with 11 bases sitting between them. The germline V gene encodes CDR1 MDHEN and CDR2 SYDVKM. The CDR3 has 15 residues. For the CDR3, the DNA is TGTGCCAGCAGTTTAGGCAGGGGTGGTAATTCACCCCTCCACTTT. Its translation is CASSLGRGGNSPLHF.

V and J are TRBV5-1 and TRBJ2-3, with D maybe TRBD1 (6 bases). Deletions cut 1 base from V and 3 bases from J, with 9 bases between. The CDR3 has 14 amino acids. CDR1 is SGHRS and CDR2 is YFSETQ in the germline V gene. This chain's CDR3 is CASSLPGATDTQYF. CDR3 DNA sequence: TGCGCCAGCAGCTTGCCAGGGGCTACAGATACGCAGTATTTT.

This clone was detected a few times. The chain couples TRBV27 to TRBJ1-6; 7 bases map to TRBD1. The V gene end was trimmed by 5 bases and the J gene end by 9 bases; junction bases not matched to a gene: 10. The CDR3 contains 15 residues. Looked up from germline, CDR1 is MNHEY and CDR2 is SMNVEV (reference sequence). The DNA for the CDR3 is TGTGCCAGCAGTCCACAGGGGCCGGGCCTTTCACCCCTCCACTTT. Its translation is CASSPQGPGLSPLHF.

This clone occurred a few times. The chain has TRBV7-3 and TRBJ1-2; D gene unclear. Germline V gene lookup returns CDR1 SGHTA and CDR2 FQGTGA. The CDR3 covers 14 residues. The V end was cut by 1 base, the J end by 0 bases, with 6 bases between. In nucleotides, the CDR3 is TGTGCCAGCAGCTTAAGTTCAGCTAACTATGGCTACACCTTC. It is translated as CASSLSSANYGYTF. The variable domain in full, with the rest retrieved from reference TRBV7-3 and TRBJ1-2, is GAGVSQTPSNKVTEKGKYVELRCDPISGHTALYWYRQSLGQGPEFLIYFQGTGAADDSGLPNDRFFAVRPEGSVSTLKIQRTERGDSAVYLCASSLSSANYGYTFGSGTRLTVV.

The chain employs TRBV4-1 and TRBJ2-7; 10 bases agree with TRBD2. Germline CDR1 is MGHRA and CDR2 is YSYEKL. This CDR3 comprises 15 residues. After removal of 4 bases from V and 5 bases from J, the junction contained 8 bases not matched to a gene. CDR3 loop: CASSPRLAGLDEQYF. CDR3 coding DNA: TGCGCCAGCAGCCCCCGACTAGCGGGTCTGGACGAGCAGTACTTC.

This clone has a single count. The chain couples TRBV6-5 to TRBJ2-5, with 7 positions matching TRBD1. CDR3 length equals 14 residues. The V segment lost 2 bases and the J segment 4 bases; nucleotides outside the gene matches: 4. Germline V gene lookup returns CDR1 MNHEY and CDR2 SVGAGI. CDR3 nucleotide sequence: TGTGCCAGCAGTTACGCGACAGGGCGAGAGACCCAGTACTTC. Protein product: CASSYATGRETQYF.

The chain employs TRBV6-5 and TRBJ2-2, with TRBD1 matching over 7 bases. J lost 5 bases, V lost 4 bases, and 7 bases had no gene match. This CDR3 has 15 amino acids. Germline CDR1 and CDR2: MNHEY and SVGAGI. CDR3: CASSFTGVKTGELFF. The CDR3 DNA sequence: TGTGCCAGCAGTTTTACAGGGGTGAAAACCGGGGAGCTGTTTTTT.

The chain employs TRBV6-1 and TRBJ1-4; TRBD1 is a possible D gene (5 bases). The germline V gene encodes CDR1 MNHNS and CDR2 SASEGT. The V gene lost 0 bases and the J gene lost 12 bases, with 17 bases spanning the gap. CDR3 length: 15 amino acids. The DNA of the CDR3 is TGTGCCAGCAGTGAAGCGCTTCGCAGGGTTGGGGAACTGTTTTTT. Residues: CASSEALRRVGELFF.

V is TRBV6-2 or TRBV6-3 and J is TRBJ1-2; D ambiguous. Germline V gives CDR1 MNHEY, CDR2 SVGEGT. The CDR3 extends over 13 amino acids. Deletions cut 6 bases from V and 8 bases from J, with 16 bases between. The CDR3 nucleotides read TGTGCCAGCAGCTGGGAGGATGTTTACGGCTACACCTTC. Amino acid sequence: CASSWEDVYGYTF.

The V call is TRBV6-5, the J call TRBJ1-1; D remains unclear. Germline CDR1 MNHEY, CDR2 SVGAGI. Trimming took 7 bases from V and 1 from J, leaving 10 bases between them. The CDR3 sequence is 13 residues long. Here the CDR3 reads CASTVPGNTEAFF. Written as DNA, the CDR3 is TGTGCCAGCACTGTACCCGGGAACACTGAAGCTTTCTTT.

Many counts were recorded for this clone. The chain has TRBV7-2 and TRBJ2-7, with TRBD2 matching over 12 bases. In germline, CDR1 is SGHTA, CDR2 FQGNSA. The CDR3 consists of 14 residues. Losses at the gene ends were 5 bases for V and 4 bases for J; bases not matched to a gene: 3. This CDR3 reads CASSPSGGAYEQYF. The CDR3 DNA sequence: TGTGCCAGCAGCCCTAGCGGGGGGGCGTACGAGCAGTACTTC.

Regarding this clone: This same CDR3 is encoded by further DNA sequences in the sample. The V and J genes are TRBV14 and TRBJ2-4; tentatively, D is TRBD2 (5 bases). In germline, CDR1 is SGHDN, CDR2 FVKESK. The CDR3 spans 14 residues. Trimming removed 2 bases from V and 0 bases from J, with 5 bases in between. The CDR3 sequence: CASSQRGAKNIQYF. In nucleotides, the CDR3 is TGTGCCAGCAGCCAACGGGGAGCCAAAAACATTCAGTACTTC.

The chain links TRBV10-3 to TRBJ2-5; no reliable D call. This CDR3 has 14 residues. Germline CDR1 ENHRY, CDR2 SYGVKD. V lost 3 bases, J lost 1 base, and 9 bases lay in between. The CDR3: CAISDSPTQETQYF. The CDR3, as DNA: TGTGCCATCAGTGACTCCCCTACCCAAGAGACCCAGTACTTC.

To note about this clone: Different DNA sequences within this sample yield the same CDR3. The V gene is TRBV5-1, the J gene TRBJ2-3; 9 positions agree with TRBD2. V trimming: 4 bases; J trimming: 1 base; junction bases outside the gene matches: 1. Germline values: CDR1 SGHRS, CDR2 YFSETQ. This CDR3 contains 14 residues. The CDR3 DNA is TGCGCCAGCAGCCTAGCGGGGCGCACAGATACGCAGTATTTT. Translation gives CASSLAGRTDTQYF. Full variable domain (missing parts from reference TRBV5-1 and TRBJ2-3): KAGVTQTPRYLIKTRGQQVTLSCSPISGHRSVSWYQQTPGQGLQFLFEYFSETQRNKGNFPGRFSGRQFSNSRSEMNVSTLELGDSALYLCASSLAGRTDTQYFGPGTRLTVL.

CDR3 sequence: CASSFDGGVGNEQFF. The CDR3 DNA reads as TGTGCCAGCAGCTTCGACGGGGGTGTTGGCAATGAGCAGTTCTTC. The V and J genes are TRBV11-1 and TRBJ2-1; the D gene is possibly TRBD2 (6 bases). CDR1 and CDR2 (germline): SGHAT, FQDESV (reference sequence). Trimming pared 3 bases from V and 6 bases from J, leaving 15 bases between. This CDR3 is built from 15 residues.

The table lists this clone with a count of one. This sequence joins TRBV2 and TRBJ2-7; TRBD1 matches at 7 bases. The CDR3 totals 14 residues. V trimming: 2 bases; J trimming: 3 bases; junction bases outside the gene matches: 4. Germline CDR1 and CDR2: SNHLY and FYNNEI. The chain's CDR3 is CASSEQGVSYEQYF. The DNA for the CDR3 is TGTGCCAGCAGTGAACAGGGGGTCAGCTACGAGCAGTACTTC.

Of note for this clone: This specimen includes other DNA sequences encoding the same CDR3. The chain is built from TRBV7-9 and TRBJ1-5; TRBD1 matches 8 bases. Germline values: CDR1 SEHNR, CDR2 FQNEAQ (reference sequence). The trim removed 5 bases at V and 6 bases at J, leaving 3 bases unmatched. The CDR3 covers 13 residues. The CDR3 loop reads CASSLDRGQPQHF. In DNA form, the CDR3 reads TGTGCCAGCAGCCTAGACAGGGGTCAGCCCCAGCATTTT.

This clone appeared a single time. The chain links TRBV5-5 to TRBJ2-1; 8 bases align to TRBD1. Germline CDR1 reads SGHKS; CDR2 reads YYEKEE (reference sequence). The CDR3 runs to 14 residues. With V trimmed by 0 bases and J by 9 bases, 5 bases remained unmatched. In DNA, the CDR3 is TGTGCCAGCAGCTTGGGGACAGGGATAGGTGAGCAGTTCTTC. Its protein product is CASSLGTGIGEQFF. The full variable domain, in which reference TRBV5-5 and TRBJ2-1 provide the parts outside the CDR3, is DAGVTQSPTHLIKTRGQQVTLRCSPISGHKSVSWYQQVLGQGPQFIFQYYEKEERGRGNFPDRFSARQFPNYSSELNVNALLLGDSALYLCASSLGTGIGEQFFGPGTRLTVL.

The chain is built from TRBV5-1 and TRBJ2-7, with 8 bases fitting TRBD2. This CDR3 contains 17 residues. From germline, CDR1 is SGHRS and CDR2 YFSETQ. The junction had 10 bases not matched to a gene; V was cut back by 0 bases and J by 2 bases. The CDR3 reads CASSLGSRGASPYEQYF. The CDR3 DNA sequence: TGCGCCAGCAGCTTGGGGTCGCGGGGGGCCTCCCCCTACGAGCAGTACTTC.

In the case of this clone: Sequence at one end of the junction differs from germline and may be a read error. This rearrangement joins TRBV7-9 to TRBJ2-2; 11 bases map to TRBD1. The CDR3 loop spans 15 amino acids. Germline values: CDR1 SEHNR, CDR2 FQNEAQ (reference sequence). The CDR3 here is CASSSGQGAIGELFF. For the CDR3, the DNA is TGTGCCAGCAGCTCAGGACAGGGGGCGATCGGGGAACTGTTTTTT.

The rearrangement joins TRBV7-3 to TRBJ1-1, with a possible D match to TRBD1 (6 bases). CDR3 size: 15 residues. From germline, CDR1 is SGHTA and CDR2 FQGTGA. The V and J ends lost 4 bases and 5 bases respectively, with 17 bases between them. In nucleotides, the CDR3 is TGTGCCAGCAGCTCCCAGGGGTACCCCTTGACTGAAGCTTTCTTT. Its protein product is CASSSQGYPLTEAFF. The full variable domain, completed using reference TRBV7-3 and TRBJ1-1, is GAGVSQTPSNKVTEKGKYVELRCDPISGHTALYWYRQSLGQGPEFLIYFQGTGAADDSGLPNDRFFAVRPEGSVSTLKIQRTERGDSAVYLCASSSQGYPLTEAFFGQGTRLTVV.

DNA for the CDR3: TGTGCCAGCTCACCGGGGACAGGAGAAGCTTTCTTT. This encodes CASSPGTGEAFF. V usage is TRBV18 and J usage is TRBJ1-1; 8 nucleotides agree with TRBD1. V gave up 3 bases and J gave up 8 bases; unmatched junction bases: 2. This CDR3 is built from 12 residues. The germline gives CDR1 KGHSH, CDR2 LQKENI. The whole variable domain, filled in from reference TRBV18 and TRBJ1-1, reads NAGVMQNPRHLVRRRGQEARLRCSPMKGHSHVYWYRQLPEEGLKFMVYLQKENIIDESGMPKERFSAEFPKEGPSILRIQQVVRGDSAAYFCASSPGTGEAFFGQGTRLTVV.

The CDR3 DNA is TGTGCCAGTAGTATAGGTAGCGGGGTTTACAATGAGCAGTTCTTC. Protein: CASSIGSGVYNEQFF. The genes are TRBV19 and TRBJ2-1; 8 nucleotides agree with TRBD2. CDR1 is LNHDA, CDR2 SQIVND, per germline (reference sequence). CDR3 size: 15 residues. The trim removed 1 base at V and 4 bases at J, leaving 3 bases unmatched.

Ten or more counts support this clone. This chain links TRBV5-1 with TRBJ2-1; 7 positions match TRBD2. Germline V gene lookup returns CDR1 SGHRS and CDR2 YFSETQ. Trimming cost V 0 bases and J 5 bases; bases outside gene matches: 2. The CDR3 is made up of 14 amino acids. CDR3 coding DNA: TGCGCCAGCAGCTTGGAGCGGGGTAACAATGAGCAGTTCTTC. This sequence encodes CASSLERGNNEQFF. The variable domain in full, with the rest retrieved from reference TRBV5-1 and TRBJ2-1, is KAGVTQTPRYLIKTRGQQVTLSCSPISGHRSVSWYQQTPGQGLQFLFEYFSETQRNKGNFPGRFSGRQFSNSRSEMNVSTLELGDSALYLCASSLERGNNEQFFGPGTRLTVL.

This chain's CDR3 is CATSRDVGIRGGELFF. The CDR3 DNA follows: TGTGCCACCAGCAGAGATGTGGGGATTAGGGGCGGGGAGCTGTTTTTT. This chain joins TRBV15 and TRBJ2-2; perhaps TRBD1 as D (5 bases). This CDR3 contains 16 residues. CDR1 is LNHNV, CDR2 YYDKDF, per germline (reference sequence). Trimming stripped 0 bases from V and 7 bases from J, with 15 bases between.

The chain employs TRBV7-2 and TRBJ1-1; 9 bases are a match to TRBD1. In germline, CDR1 is SGHTA, CDR2 FQGNSA. The CDR3 loop spans 14 amino acids. V shed 6 bases, J shed 4 bases, and the junction held 6 bases outside the gene matches. CDR3 bases: TGTGCCAGCAGGACTACAGGGGGCGTCACTGAAGCTTTCTTT. Amino acid sequence: CASRTTGGVTEAFF.

V and J are TRBV2 and TRBJ1-5; maybe TRBD1 (6 bases). V shed 8 bases and J shed 3 bases, with 17 bases lying between them. Germline assignment: CDR1 SNHLY and CDR2 FYNNEI. This CDR3 region has 15 residues. In DNA, the CDR3 is TGTGCCAGCGGCCAGGGGTTAGGAGTCAATCAGCCCCAGCATTTT. This gives the protein CASGQGLGVNQPQHF.